A selection of T cell receptor beta chains follows, all from one sample in a study of T cell changes during pregnancy in multiple sclerosis. Clones were sequenced by immunoSEQ multiplex PCR, and TCRdb holds only the in-frame ones, with some missing. This table has 60,000 or so clones, roughly nine tenths appearing once. The sequenced sample was peripheral blood, obtained in the first trimester of pregnancy. All receptors come from a female donor with multiple sclerosis, enrolled in a pregnancy study. CDR3s include the opening cysteine and the closing phenylalanine or tryptophan.

j_call	v_call	cdr3_aa
TRBJ2-7	TRBV9	CASSPTSGGPYEQYF
TRBJ1-4	TRBV15	CATSGDRAGEKLFF
TRBJ1-2	TRBV6-6	CASSDRGGYGYTF
TRBJ1-2	TRBV6-1	CASSDRARGYTF
TRBJ1-6	TRBV28	CASSRQGWGPLHF
TRBJ2-1	TRBV7-2	CASNKKSGYNEQFF
TRBJ2-7	TRBV5-1	CASSQRLAGVLYEQYF
TRBJ2-1	TRBV7-9	CASSLFGEVNNEQFF
TRBJ1-5	TRBV4-3	CASSQAGNSNQPQHF
TRBJ2-3	TRBV30	CARSREMVGAQYF
TRBJ2-1	TRBV5-1	CASSSISGSLEDEQFF
TRBJ1-6	TRBV18	CASSPGTPPTNSPLHF
TRBJ1-6	TRBV28	CASSHGPAYSPLHF
TRBJ2-7	TRBV18	CASSSRDRGYEQYF
TRBJ1-2	TRBV12-5	CASGGTPNYGYTF
TRBJ1-1	TRBV7-9	CASSSSTGGFGEAFF
TRBJ1-1	TRBV9	CASSVSGQGFAEAFF
TRBJ1-2	TRBV10-3	CAITGDRVGYTF
TRBJ2-7	TRBV30	CACTQGALYEQYF
TRBJ1-3	TRBV5-1	CASSLDQSGNTIYF
TRBJ2-3	TRBV2	CASKNRGVTDTQYF
TRBJ1-1	TRBV29-1	CSVDRAPGGTEAFF
TRBJ1-2	TRBV9	CASSVTARDSYGYTF
TRBJ2-3	TRBV19	CASRGRSTDTQYF
TRBJ2-1	TRBV7-2	CASTSGTNAGNEQFF
TRBJ2-3	TRBV12-5	CASGLNVAGYTDTQYF
TRBJ2-7	TRBV23-1	CASSQVEGSVWGPYEQYF
TRBJ1-2	TRBV7-9	CASSLHLANYGYTF
TRBJ1-4	TRBV18	CASSPQRDRGGSF
TRBJ2-7	TRBV5-1	CASSLGPGQISYEQYF
TRBJ2-7	TRBV4-3	CASSQEVAGAPAEQYF
TRBJ2-7	TRBV4-2	CASSQDGAGQVYEQYF